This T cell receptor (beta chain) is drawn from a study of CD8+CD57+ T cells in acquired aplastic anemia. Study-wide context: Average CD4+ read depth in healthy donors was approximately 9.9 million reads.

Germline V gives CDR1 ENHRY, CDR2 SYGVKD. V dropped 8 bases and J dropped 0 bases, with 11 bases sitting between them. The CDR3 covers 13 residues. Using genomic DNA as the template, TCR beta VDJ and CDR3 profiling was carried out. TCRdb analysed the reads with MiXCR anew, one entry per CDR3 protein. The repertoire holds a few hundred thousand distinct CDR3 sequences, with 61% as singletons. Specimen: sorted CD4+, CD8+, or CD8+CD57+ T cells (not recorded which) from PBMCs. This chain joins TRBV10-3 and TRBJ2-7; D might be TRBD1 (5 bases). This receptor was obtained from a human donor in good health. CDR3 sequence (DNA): TGTGCCATCCGTGGGGCTGACTCCTACGAGCAGTACTTC. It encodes CAIRGADSYEQYF.